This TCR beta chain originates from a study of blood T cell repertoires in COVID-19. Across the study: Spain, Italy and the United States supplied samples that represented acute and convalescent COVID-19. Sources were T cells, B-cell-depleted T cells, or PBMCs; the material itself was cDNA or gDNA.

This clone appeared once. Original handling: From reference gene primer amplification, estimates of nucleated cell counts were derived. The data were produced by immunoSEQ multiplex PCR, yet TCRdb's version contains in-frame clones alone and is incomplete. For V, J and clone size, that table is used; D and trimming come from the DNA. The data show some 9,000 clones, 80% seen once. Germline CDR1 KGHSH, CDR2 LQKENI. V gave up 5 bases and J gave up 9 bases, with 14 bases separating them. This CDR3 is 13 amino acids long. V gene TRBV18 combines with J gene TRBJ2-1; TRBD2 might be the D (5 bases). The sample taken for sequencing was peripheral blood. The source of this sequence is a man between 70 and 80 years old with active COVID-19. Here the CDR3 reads CASSSTPGSEQFF. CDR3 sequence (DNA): TGTGCCAGCTCATCGACACCTGGGAGTGAGCAGTTCTTC.